The clone carrying this TCR beta chain was seen more than once but under ten times. Its antigen remains unidentified. This entry comes from a study of T-cell reconstitution after alpha-beta-depleted transplantation in children. The study's findings and limits: Day-60 TCRbeta diversity that was high in some patients was derived from surviving recipient T cells and thymic progenitors. Several hundred expanded graft clones reportedly were the source of alpha-beta T cells about two months after transplant. After one year, T-cell counts and TCRbeta diversity mostly came from new T cells.

The V and J ends lost 2 bases and 6 bases respectively, with 13 bases between them. Germline-derived CDR1 and CDR2 are SGHKS and YYEKEE (reference sequence). The CDR3 is made up of 14 amino acids. The library targeted TCRbeta and was prepared with unique molecular identifiers. TCRdb used MiXCR to reprocess the PCR reads, holding one entry per CDR3 protein. The sample holds almost 600,000 distinct CDR3 sequences, 20% to 30% seen once. The V call is TRBV5-5, the J call TRBJ2-3, with a possible D match to TRBD2 (5 bases). The receptor was derived from a boy younger than two with Wiskott-Aldrich syndrome, due to receive a stem cell transplant. Sample: PBMCs, taken before TCRalphabeta/CD19-depleted stem cell transplant. The CDR3 DNA sequence: TGTGCCAGCAGCTTCCCCAAGAGCGGCGATACGCAGTATTTT. Its translation: CASSFPKSGDTQYF. Supplemented by reference TRBV5-5 and TRBJ2-3, the full variable domain reads DAGVTQSPTHLIKTRGQQVTLRCSPISGHKSVSWYQQVLGQGPQFIFQYYEKEERGRGNFPDRFSARQFPNYSSELNVNALLLGDSALYLCASSFPKSGDTQYFGPGTRLTVL.